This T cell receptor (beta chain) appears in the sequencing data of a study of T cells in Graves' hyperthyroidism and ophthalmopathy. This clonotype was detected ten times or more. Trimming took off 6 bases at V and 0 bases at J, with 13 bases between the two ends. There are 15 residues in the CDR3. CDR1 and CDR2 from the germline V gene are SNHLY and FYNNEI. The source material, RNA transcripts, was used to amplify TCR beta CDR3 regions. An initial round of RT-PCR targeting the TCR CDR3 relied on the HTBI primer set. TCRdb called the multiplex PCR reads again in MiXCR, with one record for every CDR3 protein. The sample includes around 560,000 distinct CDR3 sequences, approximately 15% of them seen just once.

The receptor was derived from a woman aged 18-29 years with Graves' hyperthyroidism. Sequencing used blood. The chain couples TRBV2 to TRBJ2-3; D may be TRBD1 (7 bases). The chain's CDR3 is CASSRGDRSTDTQYF. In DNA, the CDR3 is TGTGCCAGCAGCAGGGGGGACAGAAGCACAGATACGCAGTATTTT.